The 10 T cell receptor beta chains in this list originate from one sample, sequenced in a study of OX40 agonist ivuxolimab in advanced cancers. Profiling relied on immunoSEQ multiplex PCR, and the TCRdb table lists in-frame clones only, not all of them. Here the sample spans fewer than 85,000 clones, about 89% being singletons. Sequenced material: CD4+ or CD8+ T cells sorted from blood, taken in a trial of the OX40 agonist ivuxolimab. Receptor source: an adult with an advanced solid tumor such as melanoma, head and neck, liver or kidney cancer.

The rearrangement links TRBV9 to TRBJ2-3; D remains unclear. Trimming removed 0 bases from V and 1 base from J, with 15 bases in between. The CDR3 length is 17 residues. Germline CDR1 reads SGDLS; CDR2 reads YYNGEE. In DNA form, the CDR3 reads TGTGCCAGCAGCGTAGACTCCGTGCTAGACGGCACAGATACGCAGTATTTT. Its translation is CASSVDSVLDGTDTQYF.

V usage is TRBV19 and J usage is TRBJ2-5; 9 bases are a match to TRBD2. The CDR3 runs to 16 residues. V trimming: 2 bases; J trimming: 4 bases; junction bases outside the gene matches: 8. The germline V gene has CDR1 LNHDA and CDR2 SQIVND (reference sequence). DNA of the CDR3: TGTGCCAGTAGTATAAGGAGGGGAGCGGGAGGAGAGACCCAGTACTTC. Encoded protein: CASSIRRGAGGETQYF.

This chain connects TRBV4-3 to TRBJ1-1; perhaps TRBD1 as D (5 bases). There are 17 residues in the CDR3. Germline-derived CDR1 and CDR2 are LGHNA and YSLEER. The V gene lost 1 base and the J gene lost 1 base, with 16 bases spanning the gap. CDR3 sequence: CASSQGGGRGKNTEAFF. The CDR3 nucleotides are TGCGCCAGCAGCCAAGGCGGGGGAAGGGGTAAGAACACTGAAGCTTTCTTT.

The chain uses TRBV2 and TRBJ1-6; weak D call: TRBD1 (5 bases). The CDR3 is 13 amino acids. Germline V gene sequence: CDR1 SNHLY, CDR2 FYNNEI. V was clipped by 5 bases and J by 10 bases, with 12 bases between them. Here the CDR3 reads CASSRIGDSPLHF. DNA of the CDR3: TGTGCCAGCAGTAGGATAGGGGACTCACCCCTCCACTTT.

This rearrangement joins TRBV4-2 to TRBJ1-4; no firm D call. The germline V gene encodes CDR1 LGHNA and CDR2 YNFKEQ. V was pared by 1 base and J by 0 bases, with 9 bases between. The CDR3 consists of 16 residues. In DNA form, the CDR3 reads TGTGCCAGCAGCCAAGCACAAGGAGCAACTAATGAAAAACTGTTTTTT. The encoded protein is CASSQAQGATNEKLFF.

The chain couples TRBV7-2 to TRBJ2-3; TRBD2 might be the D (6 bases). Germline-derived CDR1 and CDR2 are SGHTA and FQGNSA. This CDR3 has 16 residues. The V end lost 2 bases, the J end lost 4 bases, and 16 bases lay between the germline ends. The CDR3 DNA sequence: TGTGCCAGCAGCTTAATTATTAGCCGCGGGGCAGATACGCAGTATTTT. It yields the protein CASSLIISRGADTQYF.

The CDR3 loop is CASSPRWGSNQPQHF. CDR3 bases: TGTGCCAGCAGCCCCCGGTGGGGTAGCAATCAGCCCCAGCATTTT. The V and J genes are TRBV7-2 and TRBJ1-5; D gene unclear. In germline, CDR1 is SGHTA, CDR2 FQGNSA. Trimming removed 5 bases from V and 0 bases from J, with 11 bases in between. The CDR3 contains 15 residues.

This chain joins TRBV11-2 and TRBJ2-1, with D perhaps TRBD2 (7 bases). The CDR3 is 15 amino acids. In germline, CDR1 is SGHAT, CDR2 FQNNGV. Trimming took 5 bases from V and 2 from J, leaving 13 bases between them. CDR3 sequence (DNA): TGTGCCAGCAGCCCCCGGGGGGCGGCCTACAATGAGCAGTTCTTC. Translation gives CASSPRGAAYNEQFF.

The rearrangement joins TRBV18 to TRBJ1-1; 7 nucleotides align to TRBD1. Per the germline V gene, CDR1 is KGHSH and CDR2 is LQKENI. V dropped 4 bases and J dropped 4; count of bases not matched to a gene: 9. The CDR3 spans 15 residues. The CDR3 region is CASSHTDRWGTEAFF. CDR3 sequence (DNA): TGTGCCAGCTCACATACGGACAGGTGGGGCACTGAAGCTTTCTTT.

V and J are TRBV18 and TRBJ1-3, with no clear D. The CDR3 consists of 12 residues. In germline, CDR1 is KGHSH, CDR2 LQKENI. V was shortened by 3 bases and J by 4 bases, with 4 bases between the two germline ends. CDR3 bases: TGTGCCAGCTCACCGGAGGGAAACACCATATATTTT. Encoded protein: CASSPEGNTIYF. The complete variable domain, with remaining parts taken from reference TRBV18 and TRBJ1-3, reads NAGVMQNPRHLVRRRGQEARLRCSPMKGHSHVYWYRQLPEEGLKFMVYLQKENIIDESGMPKERFSAEFPKEGPSILRIQQVVRGDSAAYFCASSPEGNTIYFGEGSWLTVV.